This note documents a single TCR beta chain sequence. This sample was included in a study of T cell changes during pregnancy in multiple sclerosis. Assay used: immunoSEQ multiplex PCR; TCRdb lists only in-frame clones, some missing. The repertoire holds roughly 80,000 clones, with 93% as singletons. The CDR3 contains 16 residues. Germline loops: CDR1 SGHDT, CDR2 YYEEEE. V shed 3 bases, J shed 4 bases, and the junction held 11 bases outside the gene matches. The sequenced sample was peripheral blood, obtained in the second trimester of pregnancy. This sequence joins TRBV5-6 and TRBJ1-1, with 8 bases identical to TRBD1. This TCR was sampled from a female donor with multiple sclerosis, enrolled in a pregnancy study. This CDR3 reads CASSSNFQGAGTEAFF. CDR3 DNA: TGTGCCAGCAGCTCGAACTTCCAGGGGGCGGGCACTGAAGCTTTCTTT.